In its sample, the clone carrying this T cell receptor (beta chain) was seen a few times. These data are taken from a study of blood T cells in healthy people across ages. A second roughly 6 to 11 cycle PCR used barcoded and J-beta primers. Each CDR3 protein gets one entry after TCRdb re-called the 5' RACE reads with MiXCR. The sample includes some 710,000 distinct CDR3 sequences, 22% seen only once; the top ten take less than 25%. Germline V gene data show CDR1 as SGHKS and CDR2 as YYEKEE (reference sequence). Trimming took 4 bases from V and 10 from J; bases not matched to a gene: 9. The CDR3 has 13 residues.

This chain connects TRBV5-5 to TRBJ2-3, with 7 nucleotides matching TRBD1. The sequenced sample was blood. The TCR sequence derives from a man between 70 and 80 years old in good health. The CDR3 region is CASSDDWTGAQYF. The CDR3 nucleotides are TGTGCCAGCAGCGACGATTGGACAGGTGCGCAGTATTTT.